This note documents a single T cell receptor beta chain sequence. Its antigen is not identified. This sample was included in a study of cytomegalovirus exposure and HLA in healthy donors. Study-level points and caveats: Diagnosis of cytomegalovirus status made by the classifier reportedly showed high specificity and sensitivity. Whilst most TCR sequences proved rare, a subset of public TCRs occurred across many donors. Later on, a genetic analysis was performed. It linked a missense variant in DCLRE1C with V- and J-gene trimming of TCR beta.

In the PCR, 60 Vbeta and 13 Jbeta primers were used. Measured with immunoSEQ multiplex PCR; TCRdb has only the in-frame clones, and not every one. The repertoire consists of about 170,000 clones, with approximately 76% occurring once and the leading ten covering about 5%. Sequencing input: PBMCs. The receptor was derived from a woman aged 18-30 years in good health and CMV-seropositive.

CDR3 sequence (DNA): TGTGCCAGCAGCCCACAGGGGGGCCCTAACACCGGGGAGCTGTTTTTT. Its protein is CASSPQGGPNTGELFF. The J gene is TRBJ2-2, the V gene TRBV7-8; 8 positions match TRBD1. The length of the CDR3 is 16 residues. J lost 2 bases, V lost 5 bases, and 7 bases had no gene match. The germline V gene has CDR1 SGHVS and CDR2 FQNEAQ.